This record concerns one T cell receptor (beta chain) sequence. Its antigen is unknown. These data belong to a study of immune evolution from preneoplasia to lung adenocarcinoma. Whole-study results and caveats: Normal lung had highest clonality; later lesions appeared denser, more diverse. Top clone share appeared to fall from AAH through AIS, MIA, adenocarcinoma.

Method: immunoSEQ multiplex PCR; TCRdb's copy keeps in-frame clones and lacks some. The data contain about 7,000 clones, roughly 80% of them singletons. This clonotype was obtained from a person aged 60 to 85 with lung adenocarcinoma. Specimen: FFPE adjacent normal lung tissue.

CDR3 nucleotides: TGTGCCAGTAGTATGACAGGGGGCGAGGCTAACTATGGCTACACCTTC. Translating gives CASSMTGGEANYGYTF. The V call is TRBV19, the J call TRBJ1-2, with 10 bases matching TRBD1. The germline V gene has CDR1 LNHDA and CDR2 SQIVND (reference sequence). V gave up 3 bases and J gave up 0 bases; unmatched junction bases: 4. This CDR3 is 16 amino acids long.